This is a list of T cell receptor beta chains from one sample in a study of blood T cell repertoires in COVID-19. Profiling relied on immunoSEQ multiplex PCR, and the TCRdb table lists in-frame clones only, not all of them. The data show under 250,000 clones, 83% seen once. The sequencing input was peripheral blood. These receptor sequences come from a human donor in a cohort sampled during active COVID-19. The CDR3 runs from the conserved cysteine through the conserved F or W. D genes are given only for firm matches. The size field is filled for only some rows; it gives once, few, many or a size class.

TGTGCCAGCACCGTTTCGGGCACAGATACGCAGTATTTT,CASTVSGTDTQYF,TRBV6-5,-,-,TRBJ2-3
TGTGCCAGCAGTTTACCCGGACTCTACGAGCAGTACTTC,CASSLPGLYEQYF,TRBV28,-,-,TRBJ2-7
TGTGCCAGCAGTCGCCCCGGGACAGGGGGGAACATTCAGTACTTC,CASSRPGTGGNIQYF,TRBV6-5,TRBD1,-,TRBJ2-4
TGTGCCAGCAGCTTACAGGGACTAACTAACTATGGCTACACCTTC,CASSLQGLTNYGYTF,TRBV7-9,-,many,TRBJ1-2
TGTGCCAGCAGTCTTGGGCACGAGTCAGATACGCAGTATTTT,CASSLGHESDTQYF,TRBV6-2/TRBV6-3,-,few,TRBJ2-3
TGTGCCAGCAGCTTGGGTCCTACTCTCGCGGGCGGGGAGCTGTTTTTT,CASSLGPTLAGGELFF,TRBV5-6,-,-,TRBJ2-2
TGCGCCAGCAGCCGAGCTACCTCCATCGGTAAACTAGCGGTCTCCTACGAGCAGTACTTC,CASSRATSIGKLAVSYEQYF,TRBV4-1,TRBD2,many,TRBJ2-7
TGTGCCAGCAGTTCAACAGGGCGAGGACGTAATTCACCCCTCCACTTT,CASSSTGRGRNSPLHF,TRBV2,-,few,TRBJ1-6
TGTGCCAGCAGCTCCGAGAGCACAGATACGCAGTATTTT,CASSSESTDTQYF,TRBV11-2,-,-,TRBJ2-3
TGTGCCAGCAGTGTAGCGGGGGAAGGGGATGAGCAGTTCTTC,CASSVAGEGDEQFF,TRBV6-4,TRBD2,-,TRBJ2-1
TGTGCCAGCCAAGCGGACAGGGGAAGCTCATTCCAAGAGACCCAGTACTTC,CASQADRGSSFQETQYF,TRBV28,TRBD1,-,TRBJ2-5
TGTGCCAGTAGTAGCGGACAGGGAAGTGAGACCCAGTACTTC,CASSSGQGSETQYF,TRBV19,TRBD1,-,TRBJ2-5
TGTGCCAGCAGTCCCGAGGCCGGCTATGGCTACACCTTC,CASSPEAGYGYTF,TRBV6-4,-,-,TRBJ1-2
TGTGCCAGCAGCGTTATGGGGGGAGGCACAGATACGCAGTATTTT,CASSVMGGGTDTQYF,TRBV9,-,-,TRBJ2-3
TGTGCCAGCAGCCGTTTGGGGGGGGACCACAATGAGCAGTTCTTC,CASSRLGGDHNEQFF,TRBV6-5,TRBD2,-,TRBJ2-1
TGTGCCAGCAGTCCGTCGGCCTCGGGAGGGGAAAAACTGTTTTTT,CASSPSASGGEKLFF,TRBV28,-,-,TRBJ1-4
TGTGCCAGTAGTCCGGGACGGGACAACAATGAGCAGTTCTTC,CASSPGRDNNEQFF,TRBV19,-,-,TRBJ2-1
TGTGCCAGCATCCCAGGCCGGGGGTACACTGAAGCTTTCTTT,CASIPGRGYTEAFF,TRBV11-2,-,-,TRBJ1-1
TGTGCCAGCAGCTTATTATCAGGGGGCCCTAGCACAGATACGCAGTATTTT,CASSLLSGGPSTDTQYF,TRBV5-4,TRBD1,-,TRBJ2-3
TGTGCCACCAAGGGGGCCTCTTTGAACCACAATGAGCAGTTCTTC,CATKGASLNHNEQFF,TRBV19,TRBD1,-,TRBJ2-1
TGTGCCAGCAGTCCCTCCGGAGCTCTCTACGAGCAGTACTTC,CASSPSGALYEQYF,TRBV11-2,-,-,TRBJ2-7
TGCAGCGTTGGACAGGGGGGAAGTACTGAAGCTTTCTTT,CSVGQGGSTEAFF,TRBV29-1,TRBD1,-,TRBJ1-1
TGTGCCAGCAGCTTTGGGACTAGCGGTTACAATGAGCAGTTCTTC,CASSFGTSGYNEQFF,TRBV7-6,TRBD2,few,TRBJ2-1
TGCAGTGCTAGTCTAGCGGGGGGGCCGGATGAGCAGTTCTTC,CSASLAGGPDEQFF,TRBV20-1,TRBD2,once,TRBJ2-1
TGTGCCAGCAGCCAAGATAAGACAGGGGGCTACGAGCAGTACTTC,CASSQDKTGGYEQYF,TRBV4-2,TRBD1,-,TRBJ2-7
TGTGCCAGCTCACCGAACAGTGAGCTTCAGCCCCAGCATTTT,CASSPNSELQPQHF,TRBV18,-,-,TRBJ1-5
TGCGCCAGCAGCTTGGGGCAGGGAGGGCCAGATACGCAGTATTTT,CASSLGQGGPDTQYF,TRBV5-1,TRBD2,-,TRBJ2-3
TGCAGCGTTCGGAGGGCAGAGGAGACCCAGTACTTC,CSVRRAEETQYF,TRBV29-1,-,-,TRBJ2-5
TGCGCCAGCAGCTGGCGGCCGGGACAGGGGGCGACCGGGGAGCTGTTTTTT,CASSWRPGQGATGELFF,TRBV5-1,TRBD1,-,TRBJ2-2
TGCGCCAGCAGCACCGGACAGGGCCCGGAGACCCAGTACTTC,CASSTGQGPETQYF,TRBV5-1,TRBD1,-,TRBJ2-5
TGTGCCAGCACTCAGGGGATGTCCGGGGAGCTGTTTTTT,CASTQGMSGELFF,TRBV2,-,few,TRBJ2-2
TGTGCCACCCTCTCGCAGGGAGGTTGGACCGGGGAGCTGTTTTTT,CATLSQGGWTGELFF,TRBV28,-,many,TRBJ2-2
TGTGCCAGCAGCTTAGACAGGGCCTACGAGCAGTACTTC,CASSLDRAYEQYF,TRBV11-2,-,-,TRBJ2-7
TGTGCCAGCAGTTTACGGGGGGTCAATCAGCCCCAGCATTTT,CASSLRGVNQPQHF,TRBV28,-,few,TRBJ1-5
TGTGCCAGCAGTTACGTTGGGGGTAGCGGGAGGGCCCAAGGCACAGATACGCAGTATTTT,CASSYVGGSGRAQGTDTQYF,TRBV6-2/TRBV6-3,TRBD2,-,TRBJ2-3
TGTGCCAGCAGCGTGAGGGACAGGGGCCAAGAGACCCAGTACTTC,CASSVRDRGQETQYF,TRBV9,TRBD1,-,TRBJ2-5
TGTGCCAGCACCCCAAAGAGGGGGCGGTTGAATGAGCAGTTCTTC,CASTPKRGRLNEQFF,TRBV6-5,TRBD1,once,TRBJ2-1
TGTGCCAGCAGTGAAGGGATGGGGCTAGCTAACTATGGCTACACCTTC,CASSEGMGLANYGYTF,TRBV6-1,-,-,TRBJ1-2
TGTGCCAGCTCGCGGACAGGACTAGCCAAAAACATTCAGTACTTC,CASSRTGLAKNIQYF,TRBV18,TRBD1,many,TRBJ2-4
TGTGCCAGCAGCTTAGAACGGGGGAGGGTCGAATACAATGAGCAGTTCTTC,CASSLERGRVEYNEQFF,TRBV7-2,TRBD2,few,TRBJ2-1
TGTGCCAGCAGCCAACAGCCTACCGGCGAGCAGTACTTC,CASSQQPTGEQYF,TRBV7-9,-,-,TRBJ2-7
TGTGCCAGCAGTGAAGCCCAGGGGGAGGAAGCTTTCTTT,CASSEAQGEEAFF,TRBV2,TRBD1,-,TRBJ1-1
TGTGCCAGCAGCCCCGGGACTAGGAGCTCCTACGAGCAGTACTTC,CASSPGTRSSYEQYF,TRBV6-5,TRBD2,-,TRBJ2-7
TGTGCCAGCAGCGTAGGCATAGGACTAGCGGGGGGCCGCCAAGAGACCCAGTACTTC,CASSVGIGLAGGRQETQYF,TRBV9,TRBD2,-,TRBJ2-5
TGTGCCACCAGTGATTTCTCCAGCGGGGTCGCCGGGGAGCTGTTTTTT,CATSDFSSGVAGELFF,TRBV24-1,TRBD2,-,TRBJ2-2
TGTGCCAGCAGCTTGGGTTTCAAGCAGTACTTC,CASSLGFKQYF,TRBV5-6,-,-,TRBJ2-7
TGCGCCAGCAGCCCGAGTTTGGGACAGCCTTCCTACGAGCAGTACTTC,CASSPSLGQPSYEQYF,TRBV10-1,TRBD1,-,TRBJ2-7
TGCGCCAGCAGCTTGGCGGGGGTTAGCTCCTACGAGCAGTACTTC,CASSLAGVSSYEQYF,TRBV5-1,-,-,TRBJ2-7
TGTGCTAGCAGCCAAACTCAGGCCTCGTTTGAGTCCGGGGAGCTGTTTTTT,CASSQTQASFESGELFF,TRBV7-7,-,-,TRBJ2-2
TGTGCCAGCAGCATCCGACAGGGGACCAACACTGAAGCTTTCTTT,CASSIRQGTNTEAFF,TRBV9,TRBD1,-,TRBJ1-1
TGTGCCAGCAGTGGGACAGCTAATTCACCCCTCCACTTT,CASSGTANSPLHF,TRBV28,TRBD1,once,TRBJ1-6
TGTGCCAGCAGCCTCGGGGGGGGCCCCTCAACTAATGAAAAACTGTTTTTT,CASSLGGGPSTNEKLFF,TRBV9,-,-,TRBJ1-4